This T cell receptor beta chain emerged from a study of cytomegalovirus exposure and HLA in healthy donors. Findings of the study overall: In vitro, a few CMV-associated chains proved specific for CMV antigens. A missense variant in DCLRE1C was later tied to TCR beta V- and J-gene trimming. Later work found that TCR association rates differed between HLA loci; DRB1 had the most and HLA-C the fewest.

In germline, CDR1 is GTSNPN, CDR2 SVGIG (reference sequence). The V end lost 4 bases, the J end lost 8 bases, and 14 bases lay between the germline ends. There are 12 residues in the CDR3. Whereas donors were nominally healthy upon sampling, unrecorded immune exposures were probable. Researchers ran the PCR with 60 Vbeta and 13 Jbeta primers. TCRdb's copy holds only in-frame clones and misses some; the assay was immunoSEQ multiplex PCR. The repertoire consists of approximately 73,000 clones, with about 64% occurring once and the leading ten covering 5% to 6%. Notes on this clone: Its antigen is still unknown.

This sequence joins TRBV30 and TRBJ1-1, with D unresolved. Sequenced sample: PBMCs. The receptor was derived from a man younger than 40 in good health and CMV-seropositive. The CDR3 nucleotides read TGTGCCTGGACAGAAAATATACTAGAAGCTTTCTTT. Translating gives CAWTENILEAFF.